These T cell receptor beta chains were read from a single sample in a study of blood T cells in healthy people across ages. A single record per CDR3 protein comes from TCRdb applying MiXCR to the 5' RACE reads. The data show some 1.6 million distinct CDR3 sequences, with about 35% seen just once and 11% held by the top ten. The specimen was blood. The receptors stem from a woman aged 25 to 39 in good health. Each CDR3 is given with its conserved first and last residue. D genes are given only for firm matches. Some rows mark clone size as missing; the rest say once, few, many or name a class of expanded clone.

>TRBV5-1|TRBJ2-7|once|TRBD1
TGCGCCAGCAGCTTGACACTCGCCCGGGACAGGAAGTACGAGCAGTACTTC
CASSLTLARDRKYEQYF
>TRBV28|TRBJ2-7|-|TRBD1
TGTGCCAGCAGTATTCCGGGACAGGGCCCTATATACGAGCAGTACTTC
CASSIPGQGPIYEQYF
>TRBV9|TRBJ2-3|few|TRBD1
TGTGCCAGCAGCGCACGGCCGGGACAGGGCGCAGATACGCAGTATTTT
CASSARPGQGADTQYF
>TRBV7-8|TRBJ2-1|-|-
TGTGCCAGCAGCTTAGCCCTCGGGGGTGAGCAGTTCTTC
CASSLALGGEQFF
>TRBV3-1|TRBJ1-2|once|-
TGTGCCAGCAGCCAAGATTTTGAGTCTGGCGGCTACACCTTC
CASSQDFESGGYTF
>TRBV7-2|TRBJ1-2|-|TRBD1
TGTGCCAGCAGCACCACGGGACAGAAAACTAACTATGGCTACACCTTC
CASSTTGQKTNYGYTF
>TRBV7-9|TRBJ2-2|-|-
TGTGCCAGCAGCTTTCCGAAGGGGCTGCGAACCGGGGAGCTGTTTTTT
CASSFPKGLRTGELFF
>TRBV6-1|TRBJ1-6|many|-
TGTGCCAGCAGTGAATTGGATTCACCCCTCCACTTT
CASSELDSPLHF
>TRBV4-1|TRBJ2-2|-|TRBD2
TGCGCCAGCATGGCCAGCGGGGGGGCGGACACCGGGGAGCTGTTTTTT
CASMASGGADTGELFF
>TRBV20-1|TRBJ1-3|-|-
TGCAGTGCTAGAGATCCAAGGCGGGGAAACACCATATATTTT
CSARDPRRGNTIYF
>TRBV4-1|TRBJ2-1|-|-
TGCGCCAGCAGCCAAGATCCCAGGGACGGAGATGAGCAGTTCTTC
CASSQDPRDGDEQFF
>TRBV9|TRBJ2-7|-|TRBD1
TGTGCCAGCAGCGCCGGGACAGGGGTGTCCGAGCAGTACTTC
CASSAGTGVSEQYF
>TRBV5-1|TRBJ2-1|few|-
TGCGCCAGCAGCTTGGCCGGGCGGACCAACCATGAGCAGTTCTTC
CASSLAGRTNHEQFF
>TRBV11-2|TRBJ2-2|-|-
TGTGCCAGCAGCTTGACGGCTCGGGAGCTGTTTTTT
CASSLTARELFF
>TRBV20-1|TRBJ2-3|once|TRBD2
TGCAGTGCCCAGTCGACTAGCGGGATTTCAGATACGCAGTATTTT
CSAQSTSGISDTQYF
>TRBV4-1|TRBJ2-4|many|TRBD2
TGCGCCAGCAGTACCGGGACTAGCGGAAACATTCAGTACTTC
CASSTGTSGNIQYF
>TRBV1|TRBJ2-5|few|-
TGCACCAGCAGCCAGGGAGTAGTAGAGACCCAGTACTTC
CTSSQGVVETQYF
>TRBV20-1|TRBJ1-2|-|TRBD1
TGCAGTGCCAGACAGGGAGTCGCCCCGGCTTATAACTATGGCTACACCTTC
CSARQGVAPAYNYGYTF